The entry below describes one T cell receptor beta chain. The CDR3 is 16 residues long. V shed 2 bases and J 6 bases; nucleotides not matched to a gene: 11. CDR1 and CDR2 from the germline V gene are MNHEY and SVGAGI. Template-switching 5'RACE yielded the TCR cDNA; a universal primer site and UMIs were added in the process. TCRdb called the 5' RACE reads again in MiXCR, with one record for every CDR3 protein. The sample records about 85,000 distinct CDR3 sequences, approximately 12% being singletons. This sample stems from a study of T cells after yellow fever vaccination. Turning to the study itself: Fractions low in cell number were prepared with SMART-Seq v4 Ultra Low Input.

Whole-study findings and limits: Of the clonotypes, a small share occurred in both CD4 and CD8 compartments. Reappearance after the booster was observed for most primary-vaccination clones (96% CD4, less than 90% CD8).

The V and J genes are TRBV6-5 and TRBJ1-2; 8 nucleotides match TRBD1. The sequence derives from a young man who received the YFV17D yellow fever vaccine. The specimen was CD8+ T cells not binding an NS4B(214-222) dextramer, sorted from PBMCs, collected less than 25 days after the first yellow fever vaccination. As DNA, the CDR3 is TGTGCCAGCAGTTACCATAAAGGTGGCAGGGGGCATGGCTACACCTTC. This codes for CASSYHKGGRGHGYTF.